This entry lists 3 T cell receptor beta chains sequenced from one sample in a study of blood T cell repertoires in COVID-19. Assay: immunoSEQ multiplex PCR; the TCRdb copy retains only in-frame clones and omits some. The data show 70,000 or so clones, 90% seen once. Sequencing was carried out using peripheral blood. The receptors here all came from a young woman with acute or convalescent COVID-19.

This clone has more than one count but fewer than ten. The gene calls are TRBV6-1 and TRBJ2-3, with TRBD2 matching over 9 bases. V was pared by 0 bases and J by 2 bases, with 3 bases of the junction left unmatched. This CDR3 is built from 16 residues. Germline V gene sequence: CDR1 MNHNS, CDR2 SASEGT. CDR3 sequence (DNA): TGTGCCAGCAGTGAAGCGCTAGCGGGATTCACAGATACGCAGTATTTT. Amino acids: CASSEALAGFTDTQYF.

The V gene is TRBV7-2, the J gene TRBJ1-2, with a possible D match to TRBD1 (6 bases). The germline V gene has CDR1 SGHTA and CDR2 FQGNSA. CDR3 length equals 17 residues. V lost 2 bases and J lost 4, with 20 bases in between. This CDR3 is CASSLQGSDGSLYGYTF. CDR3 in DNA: TGTGCCAGCAGCTTACAGGGGAGCGACGGATCCCTCTATGGCTACACCTTC.

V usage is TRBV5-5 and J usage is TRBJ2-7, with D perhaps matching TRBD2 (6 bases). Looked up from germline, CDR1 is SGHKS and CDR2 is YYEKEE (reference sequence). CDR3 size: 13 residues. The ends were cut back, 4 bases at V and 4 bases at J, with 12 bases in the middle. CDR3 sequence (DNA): TGTGCCAGCAGCGCTGGACTATGGTACGAGCAGTACTTC. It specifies CASSAGLWYEQYF.